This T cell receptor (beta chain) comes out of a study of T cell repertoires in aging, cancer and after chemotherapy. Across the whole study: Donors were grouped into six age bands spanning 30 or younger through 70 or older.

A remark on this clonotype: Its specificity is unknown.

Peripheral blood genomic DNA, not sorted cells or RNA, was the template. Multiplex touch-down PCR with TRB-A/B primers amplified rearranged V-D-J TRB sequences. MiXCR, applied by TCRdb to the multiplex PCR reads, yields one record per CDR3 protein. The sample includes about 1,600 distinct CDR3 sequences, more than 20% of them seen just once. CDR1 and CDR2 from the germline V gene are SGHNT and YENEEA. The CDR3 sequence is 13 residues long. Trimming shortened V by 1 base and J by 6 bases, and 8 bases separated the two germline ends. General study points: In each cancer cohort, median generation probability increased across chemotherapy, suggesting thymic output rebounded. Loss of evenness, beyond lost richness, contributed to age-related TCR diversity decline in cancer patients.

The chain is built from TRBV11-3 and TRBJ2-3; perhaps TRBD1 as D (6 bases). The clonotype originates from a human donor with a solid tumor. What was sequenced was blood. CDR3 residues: CASSLGGLDTQYF. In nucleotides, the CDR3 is TGTGCCAGCAGCTTAGGGGGGCTGGATACGCAGTATTTT.